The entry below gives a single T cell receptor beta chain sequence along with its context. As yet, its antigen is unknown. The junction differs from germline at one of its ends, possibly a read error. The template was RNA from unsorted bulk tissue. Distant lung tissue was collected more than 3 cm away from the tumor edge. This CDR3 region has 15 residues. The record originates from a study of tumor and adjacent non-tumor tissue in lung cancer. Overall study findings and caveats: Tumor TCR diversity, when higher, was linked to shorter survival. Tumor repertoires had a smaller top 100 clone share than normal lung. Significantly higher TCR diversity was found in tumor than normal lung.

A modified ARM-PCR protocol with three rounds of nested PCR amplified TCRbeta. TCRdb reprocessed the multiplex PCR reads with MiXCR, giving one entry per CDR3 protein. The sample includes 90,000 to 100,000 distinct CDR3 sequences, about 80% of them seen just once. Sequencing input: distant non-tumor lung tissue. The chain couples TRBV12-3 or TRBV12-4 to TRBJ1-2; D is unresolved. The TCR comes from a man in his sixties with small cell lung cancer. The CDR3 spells CPSSPRVGGIYGYTF. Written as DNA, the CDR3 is TGTCCCAGCAGTCCTCGGGTCGGAGGGATCTATGGCTACACCTTC.